Sequencing of this T cell receptor beta chain was carried out in a study of cytomegalovirus exposure and HLA in healthy donors. Notes on this clone: Antigen: not known.

Germline V gene lookup returns CDR1 LNHDA and CDR2 SQIVND (reference sequence). With V trimmed by 7 bases and J by 5 bases, 16 bases remained unmatched. This CDR3 spans 16 amino acids. The study's findings and limits: Roughly even sequencing depth across donors was the assumption behind the presence/absence analyses. Other equally common chains were less clonally expanded than HLA-associated TCR beta chains, a later analysis showed. Reported performance of the classifier showed diagnosis of cytomegalovirus status with high specificity and sensitivity.

PCR used 60 Vbeta primers and 13 Jbeta primers. Authors' analysis steps: Approximately 80 million unique TCR beta chains, approximately 11 million of them shared, were counted by a later analysis. The data were produced by immunoSEQ multiplex PCR, yet TCRdb's version contains in-frame clones alone and is incomplete. Clone size and V and J calls were adopted from that table, with D and trimming inferred from the DNA. The sample consists of tens of thousands of clones, approximately 71% of them appearing once. Sample: PBMCs. The chain is built from TRBV19 and TRBJ1-1; 7 positions agree with TRBD1. The receptor comes from a man in his forties or fifties in good health and CMV-seropositive. The CDR3 coding sequence is TGTGCCAGTATCAACCGTCCGGGGCAGGGGGAAACTGAAGCTTTCTTT. Encoded protein: CASINRPGQGETEAFF.